This TCR beta chain was identified during a study of blood T cell repertoires in COVID-19 (TCRdb year 2020). Turning to the overall study: The collaborator samples originated in the United States, Italy and Spain and spanned the acute and convalescent phases of COVID-19. HLA class I and class II types, where available, came from metadata supplied by the sample provider rather than from assay-based typing. A freely available public database, intended as a resource for researchers studying the immune response to SARS-CoV-2, is where the repertoires were released. The samples were drawn from two sources: the first 160 participants of the ongoing ImmuneRACE study, and 1,200 or so subjects contributed by 6 global collaborators. The prospective study material was composed of cDNA or gDNA derived from T cells, B-cell-depleted T cells, or PBMCs. Nearly every sample came with metadata listing a de-identified subject ID, COVID-19 status, age in years and sex. Subjects who had been exposed to COVID-19, were actively infected with it, or had recovered from it provided the deeply sampled blood TCRbeta repertoires that made up the dataset. Beyond this particular receptor, the publication reports: How much clinical and demographic metadata was included differed by source and by participant, and the metadata was provided uncurated.

In Seattle, one collaborating source enrolled patients while the infection was active and tracked those patients longitudinally over the course of disease. Each collaborating institution followed its own protocols to collect whole blood in K2EDTA tubes. For TCRbeta analysis, collaborators shipped samples as frozen whole blood, isolated PBMCs, or DNA extracted from either of those sample types. TCRbeta CDR3 regions were amplified from genomic DNA using the immunoSEQ Assay, a bias-controlled multiplex PCR. Per the source publication's procedure: Within the assay, amplification of reference gene primers was used to estimate how many nucleated cells each sample contained. To quantify the absolute abundance of each unique TCRbeta CDR3 rearrangement, sequence reads were collapsed and filtered. Productive Simpson clonality was computed per sample as the square root of Simpson's diversity index over productive rearrangements. TCRdb obtained this table from immuneACCESS and retained in-frame rearrangements with V and J assigned. These tables miss some clones; where compared with another copy, unresolved V genes account for less than half of the shortfall, and the remainder is unexplained. V and J calls and clone size follow that table, whereas D and trimming were derived from the DNA. In all, the sample holds over 150,000 clones, and about 85% of those were seen once. Less than 8% of the sample goes to the ten largest clones.

A word on this clone: Its antigen has not been determined. It has no much larger one-base neighbor in the sample; base qualities were not kept. Distinct nucleotide sequences in the sample also encode this CDR3.

The source material was peripheral blood. The TCR originated in a man older than 75 with COVID-19, enrolled during active disease.

This receptor has the CDR3 CASSSQGVYGYTF. The bases are TGCGCCAGCAGCTCGCAGGGGGTTTATGGCTACACCTTC. The chain is encoded by TRBV5-1 joined to TRBJ1-2, with TRBD1 matching 7 junction bases. As encoded in the germline V gene, CDR1 is SGHRS while CDR2 is YFSETQ. From the cysteine through the phenylalanine, the CDR3 covers 13 amino acids. Kept here is only the CDR3 DNA, which spans 39 bases and is read in frame from base 1. After removal of 3 bases from V and 5 bases from J, the junction retains 4 bases not matched to a gene.